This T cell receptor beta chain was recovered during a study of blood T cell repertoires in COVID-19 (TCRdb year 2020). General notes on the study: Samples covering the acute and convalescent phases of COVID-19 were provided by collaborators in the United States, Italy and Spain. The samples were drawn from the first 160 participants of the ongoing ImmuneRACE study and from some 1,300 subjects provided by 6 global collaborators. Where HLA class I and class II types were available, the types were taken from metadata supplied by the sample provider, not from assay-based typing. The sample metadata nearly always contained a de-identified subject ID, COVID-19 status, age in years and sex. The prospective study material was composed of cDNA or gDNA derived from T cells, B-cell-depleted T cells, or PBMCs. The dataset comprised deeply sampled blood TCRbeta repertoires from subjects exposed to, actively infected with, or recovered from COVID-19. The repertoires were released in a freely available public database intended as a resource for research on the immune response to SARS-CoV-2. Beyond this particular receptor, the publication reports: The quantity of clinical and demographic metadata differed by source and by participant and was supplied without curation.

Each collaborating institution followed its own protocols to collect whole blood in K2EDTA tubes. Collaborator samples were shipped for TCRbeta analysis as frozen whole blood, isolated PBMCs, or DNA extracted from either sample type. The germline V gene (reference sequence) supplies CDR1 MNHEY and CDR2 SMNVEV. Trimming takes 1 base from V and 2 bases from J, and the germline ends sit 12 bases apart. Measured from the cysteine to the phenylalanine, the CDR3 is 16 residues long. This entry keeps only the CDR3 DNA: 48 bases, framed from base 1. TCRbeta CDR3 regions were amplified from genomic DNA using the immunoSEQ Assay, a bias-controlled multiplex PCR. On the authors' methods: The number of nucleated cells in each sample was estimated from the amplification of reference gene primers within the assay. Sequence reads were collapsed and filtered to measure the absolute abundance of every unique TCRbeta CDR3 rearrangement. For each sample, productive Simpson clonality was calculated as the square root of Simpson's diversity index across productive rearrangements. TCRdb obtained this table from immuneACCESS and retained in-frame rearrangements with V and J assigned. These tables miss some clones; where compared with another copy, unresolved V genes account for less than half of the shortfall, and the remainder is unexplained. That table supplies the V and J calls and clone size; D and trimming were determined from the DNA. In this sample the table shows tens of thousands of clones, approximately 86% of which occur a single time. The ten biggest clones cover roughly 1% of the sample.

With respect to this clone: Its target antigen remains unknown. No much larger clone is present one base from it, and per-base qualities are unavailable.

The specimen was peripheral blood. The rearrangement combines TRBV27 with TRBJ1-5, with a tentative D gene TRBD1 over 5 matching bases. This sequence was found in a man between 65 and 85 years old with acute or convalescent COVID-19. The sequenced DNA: TGTGCCAGCAGTTTATTCCTGGGGGGTGGCAATCAGCCCCAGCATTTT. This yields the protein CASSLFLGGGNQPQHF.